This T cell receptor (beta chain) was identified during a study of control samples from healthy donors and cancer patients. Only in-frame clones appear in the TCRdb table, and some are missing; sequencing was by immunoSEQ multiplex PCR. The table lists approximately 150,000 clones, about 90% of them singletons. This CDR3 is 11 amino acids long. The germline gives CDR1 SQVTM, CDR2 ANQGSEA. Trimming stripped 6 bases from V and 9 bases from J, with 12 bases between. The source of this sequence is a man aged 30-40 years in good health. The sequencing input was blood. The chain carries TRBV29-1 and TRBJ2-1; D gene ambiguous. Here the CDR3 reads CSVPLGIEQFF. In DNA form, the CDR3 reads TGCAGCGTCCCGCTGGGCATTGAGCAGTTCTTC.